One T cell receptor beta chain is described in this entry. Other DNA sequences in this sample translate to the same CDR3. This table comes from immunoSEQ multiplex PCR, and its TCRdb copy is limited to in-frame clones, with some not included. Seen here are approximately 230,000 clones, roughly 88% observed once, and the top ten hold about 6.7%. Patients of the Seattle cohort, enrolled during active infection, were followed longitudinally. Germline V CDR1 and CDR2: GTSNPN, SVGIG (reference sequence). Trimming removed 0 bases at V and 4 bases at J, with 6 bases between. This CDR3 has 12 residues. This sample is part of a study of blood T cell repertoires in COVID-19. Study-wide context: Samples taken during acute and convalescent COVID-19 were collected in the United States, Italy and Spain. Nucleic acid was either cDNA or gDNA, and it came from T cells, B-cell-depleted T cells, or PBMCs.

Sequencing input: peripheral blood. The sequence was collected from a woman aged 25-40 years with COVID-19, enrolled during active disease. The genes are TRBV30 and TRBJ1-2; a possible D gene is TRBD1 (5 bases). The CDR3 nucleotides are TGTGCCTGGAGTGTAACAGGCTATGGCTACACCTTC. Its protein product is CAWSVTGYGYTF.